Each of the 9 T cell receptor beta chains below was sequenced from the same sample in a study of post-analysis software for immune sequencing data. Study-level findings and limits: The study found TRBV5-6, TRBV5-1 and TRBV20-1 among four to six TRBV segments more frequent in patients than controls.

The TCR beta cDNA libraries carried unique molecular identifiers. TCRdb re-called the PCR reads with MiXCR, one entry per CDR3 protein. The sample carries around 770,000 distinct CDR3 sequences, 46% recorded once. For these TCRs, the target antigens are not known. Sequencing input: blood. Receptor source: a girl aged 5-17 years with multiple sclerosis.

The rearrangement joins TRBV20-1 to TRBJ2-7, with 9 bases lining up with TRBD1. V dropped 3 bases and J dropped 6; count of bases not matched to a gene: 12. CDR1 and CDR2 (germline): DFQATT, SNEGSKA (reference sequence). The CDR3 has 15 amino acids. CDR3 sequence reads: CSARKQGQGLFEQYF. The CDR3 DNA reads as TGCAGTGCTAGGAAGCAGGGACAGGGTTTATTCGAGCAGTACTTC.

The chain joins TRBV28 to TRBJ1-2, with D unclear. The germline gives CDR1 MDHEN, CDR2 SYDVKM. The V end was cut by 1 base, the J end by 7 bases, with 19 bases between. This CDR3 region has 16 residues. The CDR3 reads CASSLSPVRPGGGYTF. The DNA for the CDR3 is TGTGCCAGCAGTTTATCCCCCGTGAGGCCGGGCGGTGGCTACACCTTC.

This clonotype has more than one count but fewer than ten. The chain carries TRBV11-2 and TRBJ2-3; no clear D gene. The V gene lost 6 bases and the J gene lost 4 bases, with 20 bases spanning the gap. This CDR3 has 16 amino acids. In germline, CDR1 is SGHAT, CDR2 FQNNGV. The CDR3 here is CASRLKAPTPADTQYF. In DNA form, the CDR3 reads TGTGCCAGCAGACTTAAAGCGCCAACCCCTGCAGATACGCAGTATTTT.

CDR3 in amino acids: CASSEFNPGQLPPKGSGANVLTF. DNA for the CDR3: TGTGCCAGCAGTGAATTTAACCCGGGACAGCTCCCCCCTAAGGGGTCTGGGGCCAACGTCCTGACTTTC. The chain joins TRBV25-1 to TRBJ2-6; TRBD1 aligns across 7 bases. J gave up 1 base and V 1 base, and 22 bases lay outside the gene matches. The CDR3 is 23 amino acids. CDR1 MGHDK and CDR2 SYGVNS come from the germline V gene.

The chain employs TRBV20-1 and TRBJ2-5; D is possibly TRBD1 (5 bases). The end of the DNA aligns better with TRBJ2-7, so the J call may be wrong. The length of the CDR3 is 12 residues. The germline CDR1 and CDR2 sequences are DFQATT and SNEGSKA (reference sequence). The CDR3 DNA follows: TGCAGTGCTAGCAGGGAAGAATACGAGCAGTACTTC. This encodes CSASREEYEQYF.

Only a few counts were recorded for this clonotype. CDR3: CASSSDTNYGYTF. CDR3 sequence (DNA): TGTGCCAGCAGCTCCGACACTAACTATGGCTACACCTTC. The chain couples TRBV11-3 to TRBJ1-2, with D unclear. CDR3 length: 13 amino acids. V was shortened by 4 bases and J by 0 bases, with 6 bases between the two germline ends. Germline CDR1 SGHNT, CDR2 YENEEA.

The CDR3 sequence: CASSPHSGGTYEQYF. The DNA for the CDR3 is TGTGCCAGCAGCCCTCATTCGGGAGGGACCTACGAGCAGTACTTC. The V gene is TRBV6-5, the J gene TRBJ2-4, with 8 bases lining up with TRBD2. Judging by the DNA end, TRBJ2-7 fits better; the J call may be wrong. The CDR3 loop spans 15 amino acids. CDR1 is MNHEY and CDR2 is SVGAGI in the germline V gene.

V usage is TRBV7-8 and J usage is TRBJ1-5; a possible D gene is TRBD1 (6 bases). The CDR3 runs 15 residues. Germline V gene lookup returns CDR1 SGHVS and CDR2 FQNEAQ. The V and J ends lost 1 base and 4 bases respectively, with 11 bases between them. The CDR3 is CASSLVGRGNQPQHF. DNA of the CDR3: TGTGCCAGCAGCTTAGTGGGCAGGGGAAATCAGCCCCAGCATTTT.

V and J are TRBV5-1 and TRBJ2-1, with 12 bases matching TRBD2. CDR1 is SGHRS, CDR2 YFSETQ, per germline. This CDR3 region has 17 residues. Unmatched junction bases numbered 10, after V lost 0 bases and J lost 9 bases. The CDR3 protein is CASSLVLAGGVNSEQFF. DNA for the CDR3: TGCGCCAGCAGCTTGGTCCTAGCGGGAGGGGTTAACTCTGAGCAGTTCTTC.